The T cell receptor beta chain described here comes from a study of tumor and adjacent non-tumor tissue in lung cancer. Study-wide findings and caveats: Normal lung showed higher cumulative top 100 clone frequency than tumor.

A modified ARM-PCR protocol with three rounds of nested PCR amplified TCRbeta. TCRdb reprocessed the multiplex PCR reads with MiXCR, giving one entry per CDR3 protein. The repertoire holds around 140,000 distinct CDR3 sequences, with around two thirds as singletons. This sample's RNA came from whole unsorted tissue. Chemotherapy-naive patients with new lung cancer underwent thoracic surgery in China, August–November 2014. V was shortened by 0 bases and J by 2 bases, with 8 bases between the two germline ends. This CDR3 is built from 15 residues. Germline V lookup: CDR1 MGHRA, CDR2 YSYEKL. This clonotype has at least ten counts. Antigen unknown.

The chain links TRBV4-1 to TRBJ2-1; the D is unclear. The sample taken for sequencing was lung tumor tissue. The receptor comes from a man in his 60s with small cell lung cancer. The CDR3 reads CASSQDPAAYNEQFF. The CDR3 DNA is TGCGCCAGCAGCCAAGATCCGGCAGCCTACAATGAGCAGTTCTTC.